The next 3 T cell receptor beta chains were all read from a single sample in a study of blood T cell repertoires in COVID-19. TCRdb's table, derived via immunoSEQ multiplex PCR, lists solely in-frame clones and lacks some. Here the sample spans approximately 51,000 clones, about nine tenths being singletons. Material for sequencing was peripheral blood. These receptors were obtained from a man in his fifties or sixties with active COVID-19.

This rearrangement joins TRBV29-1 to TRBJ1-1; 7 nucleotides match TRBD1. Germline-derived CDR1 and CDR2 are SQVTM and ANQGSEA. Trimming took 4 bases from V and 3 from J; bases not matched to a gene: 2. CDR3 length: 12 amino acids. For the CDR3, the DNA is TGCAGCGTTGGGCAGGGGGACACTGAAGCTTTCTTT. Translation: CSVGQGDTEAFF.

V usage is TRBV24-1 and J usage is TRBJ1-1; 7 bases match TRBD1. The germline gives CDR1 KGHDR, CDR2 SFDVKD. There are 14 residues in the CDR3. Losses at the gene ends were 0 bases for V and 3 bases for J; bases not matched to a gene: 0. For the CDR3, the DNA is TGTGCCACCAGTGATTTGCAGGGGGACACTGAAGCTTTCTTT. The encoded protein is CATSDLQGDTEAFF.

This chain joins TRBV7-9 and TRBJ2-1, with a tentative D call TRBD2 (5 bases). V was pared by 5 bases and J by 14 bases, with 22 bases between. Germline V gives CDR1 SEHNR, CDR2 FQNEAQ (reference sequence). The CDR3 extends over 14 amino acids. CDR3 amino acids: CASSHGLALSQEFF. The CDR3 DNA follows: TGTGCCAGCAGCCACGGACTGGCCCTGTCCCAAGAGTTCTTC.